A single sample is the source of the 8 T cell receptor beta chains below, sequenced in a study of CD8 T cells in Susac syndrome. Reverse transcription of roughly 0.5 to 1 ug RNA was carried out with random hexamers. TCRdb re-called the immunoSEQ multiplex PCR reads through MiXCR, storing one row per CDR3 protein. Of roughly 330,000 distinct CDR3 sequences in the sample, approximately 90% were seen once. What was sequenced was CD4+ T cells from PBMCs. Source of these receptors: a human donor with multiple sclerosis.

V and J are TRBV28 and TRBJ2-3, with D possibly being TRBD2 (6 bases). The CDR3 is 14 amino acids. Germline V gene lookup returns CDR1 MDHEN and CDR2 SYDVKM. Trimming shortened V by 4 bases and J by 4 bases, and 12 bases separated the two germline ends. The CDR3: CASSSAGSADTQYF. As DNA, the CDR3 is TGTGCCAGCAGTTCAGCGGGTTCGGCAGATACGCAGTATTTT.

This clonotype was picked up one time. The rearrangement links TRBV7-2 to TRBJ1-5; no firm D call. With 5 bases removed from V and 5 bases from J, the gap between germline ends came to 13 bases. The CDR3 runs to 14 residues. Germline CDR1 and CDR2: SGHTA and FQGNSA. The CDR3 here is CASSHATVDQPQHF. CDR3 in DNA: TGTGCCAGCAGCCATGCGACTGTCGATCAGCCCCAGCATTTT.

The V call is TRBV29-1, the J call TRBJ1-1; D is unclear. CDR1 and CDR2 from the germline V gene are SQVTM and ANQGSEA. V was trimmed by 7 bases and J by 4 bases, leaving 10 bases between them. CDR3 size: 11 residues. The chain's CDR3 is CSGWQVTEAFF. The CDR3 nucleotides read TGCAGCGGGTGGCAGGTCACTGAAGCTTTCTTT.

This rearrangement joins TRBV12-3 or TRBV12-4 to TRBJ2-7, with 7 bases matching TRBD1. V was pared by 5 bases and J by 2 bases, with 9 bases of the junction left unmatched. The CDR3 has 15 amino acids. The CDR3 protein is CASSLRTGRPYEQYF. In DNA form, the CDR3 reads TGTGCCAGCAGTCTCCGGACAGGACGTCCCTACGAGCAGTACTTC.

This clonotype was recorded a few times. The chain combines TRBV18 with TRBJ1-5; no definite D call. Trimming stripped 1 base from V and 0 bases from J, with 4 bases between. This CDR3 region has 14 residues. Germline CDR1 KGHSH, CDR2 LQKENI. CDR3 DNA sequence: TGTGCCAGCTCACCACGGGGTAGCAATCAGCCCCAGCATTTT. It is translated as CASSPRGSNQPQHF.

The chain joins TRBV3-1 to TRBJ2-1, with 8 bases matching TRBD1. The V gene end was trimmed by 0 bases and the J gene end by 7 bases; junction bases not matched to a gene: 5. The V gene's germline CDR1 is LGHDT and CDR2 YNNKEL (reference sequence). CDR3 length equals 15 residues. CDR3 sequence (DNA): TGTGCCAGCAGCCAAGAAAGGGACAGGCAAAATGAGCAGTTCTTC. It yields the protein CASSQERDRQNEQFF.

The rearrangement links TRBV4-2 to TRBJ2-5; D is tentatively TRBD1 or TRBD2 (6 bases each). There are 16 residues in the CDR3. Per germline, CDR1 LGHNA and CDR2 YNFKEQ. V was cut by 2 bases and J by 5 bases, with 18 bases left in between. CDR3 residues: CASSQSPGVGGETQYF. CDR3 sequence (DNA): TGTGCCAGCAGCCAATCTCCAGGGGTTGGGGGGGAGACCCAGTACTTC.

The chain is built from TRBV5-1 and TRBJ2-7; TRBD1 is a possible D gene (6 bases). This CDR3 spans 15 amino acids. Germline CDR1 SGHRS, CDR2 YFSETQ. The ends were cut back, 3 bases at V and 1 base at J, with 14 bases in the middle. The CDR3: CASSWDGDRSYEQYF. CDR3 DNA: TGCGCCAGCAGCTGGGACGGAGACAGGTCCTACGAGCAGTACTTC.